This T cell receptor beta chain was sequenced for a study of metastatic and nonmetastatic thyroid tumors. Study details: Repertoires from blood and tumor or nodule tissue of malignant and benign thyroid patients were compared.

Per the study methods: A classifier for distant metastasis in papillary thyroid cancer was constructed using CDR3 differences observed across clinicopathological groups. TCRdb ran MiXCR on the PCR reads. The V and J calls and clone size come from TCRdb's table, not from the authors' own analysis. Of 20,000 to 25,000 clones in the sample, around 20% were seen once. Before thyroid surgery, none of the patients had received any treatment. Study outcomes and limitations: It was reportedly found that TCR beta diversity was significantly higher in malignant thyroid tumors than in benign nodules, a difference seen in both blood and tumor samples.

The sample holds many counts of this clone. The antigen remains unidentified. The sequence was collected from a female donor with papillary thyroid cancer or a benign thyroid nodule (not recorded which). Some clones in this sample may be carry-over from other donors' samples. Sequencing was done on a sample of blood.

The CDR3 nucleotides read TGTGCCAGCAGTGACAGAGACTATGAGACCCAGTACTTC. Residues: CASSDRDYETQYF. The chain carries TRBV2 and TRBJ2-5, with D tentatively TRBD2 (5 bases). Germline CDR1 reads SNHLY; CDR2 reads FYNNEI. The CDR3 is made up of 13 amino acids. Trimming removed 3 bases from V and 5 bases from J, with 10 bases in between.